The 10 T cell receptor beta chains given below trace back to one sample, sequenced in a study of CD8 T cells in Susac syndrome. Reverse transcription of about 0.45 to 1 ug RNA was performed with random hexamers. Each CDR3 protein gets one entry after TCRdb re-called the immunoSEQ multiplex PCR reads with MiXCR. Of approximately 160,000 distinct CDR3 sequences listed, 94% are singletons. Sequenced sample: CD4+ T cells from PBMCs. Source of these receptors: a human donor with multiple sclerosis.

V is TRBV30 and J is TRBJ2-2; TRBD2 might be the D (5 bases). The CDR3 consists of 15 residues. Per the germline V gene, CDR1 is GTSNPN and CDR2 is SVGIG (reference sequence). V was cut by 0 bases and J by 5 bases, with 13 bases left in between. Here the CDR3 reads CAWSVSGDETGELFF. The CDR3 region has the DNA TGTGCCTGGAGTGTATCCGGGGATGAGACCGGGGAGCTGTTTTTT.

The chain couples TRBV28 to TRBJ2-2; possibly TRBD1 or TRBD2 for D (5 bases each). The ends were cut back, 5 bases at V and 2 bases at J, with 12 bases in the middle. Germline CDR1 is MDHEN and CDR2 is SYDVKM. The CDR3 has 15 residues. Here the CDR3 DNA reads TGTGCCAGCAGTGGGGACCATCATAACACCGGGGAGCTGTTTTTT. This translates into CASSGDHHNTGELFF.

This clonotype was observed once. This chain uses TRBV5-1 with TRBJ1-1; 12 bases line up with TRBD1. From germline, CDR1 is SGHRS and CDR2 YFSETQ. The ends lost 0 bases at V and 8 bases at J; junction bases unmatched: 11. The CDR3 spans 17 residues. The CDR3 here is CASSLAGTGGLESEAFF. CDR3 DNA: TGCGCCAGCAGCTTGGCTGGGACAGGGGGCCTCGAAAGCGAAGCTTTCTTT.

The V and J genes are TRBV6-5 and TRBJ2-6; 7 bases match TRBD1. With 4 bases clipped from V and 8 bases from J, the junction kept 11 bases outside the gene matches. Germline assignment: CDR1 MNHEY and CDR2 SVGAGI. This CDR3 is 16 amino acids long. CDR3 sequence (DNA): TGTGCCAGCAGTTCCCCCCTGAGGGGGCGGACCAACGTCCTGACTTTC. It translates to CASSSPLRGRTNVLTF.

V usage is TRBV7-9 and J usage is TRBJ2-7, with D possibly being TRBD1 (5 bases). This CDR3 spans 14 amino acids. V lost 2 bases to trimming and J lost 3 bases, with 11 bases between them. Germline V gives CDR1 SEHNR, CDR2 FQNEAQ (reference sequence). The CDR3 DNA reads TGTGCCAGCAGCTTACAGGGTGCCCTCTACGAGCAGTACTTC. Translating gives CASSLQGALYEQYF.

The CDR3 DNA follows: TGCAGCGTTGCCTTGGGGTACAATGAGCAGTTCTTC. It encodes CSVALGYNEQFF. The chain joins TRBV29-1 to TRBJ2-1; D not resolved. The CDR3 is made up of 12 amino acids. V gave up 4 bases and J gave up 4 bases, with 8 bases separating them. Germline-derived CDR1 and CDR2 are SQVTM and ANQGSEA.

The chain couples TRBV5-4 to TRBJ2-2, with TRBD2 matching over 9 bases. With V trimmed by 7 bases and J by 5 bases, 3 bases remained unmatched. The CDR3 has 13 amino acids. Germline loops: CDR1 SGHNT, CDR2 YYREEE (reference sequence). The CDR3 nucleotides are TGTGCCAGCGCGGGAGGGGTGACCGGGGAGCTGTTTTTT. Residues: CASAGGVTGELFF.

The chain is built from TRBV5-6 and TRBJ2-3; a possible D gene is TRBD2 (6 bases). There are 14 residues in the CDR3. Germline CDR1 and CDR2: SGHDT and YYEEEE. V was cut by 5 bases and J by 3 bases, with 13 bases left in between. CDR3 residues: CASSFGGRTDTQYF. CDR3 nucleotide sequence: TGTGCCAGCAGTTTTGGTGGGAGGACAGATACGCAGTATTTT.

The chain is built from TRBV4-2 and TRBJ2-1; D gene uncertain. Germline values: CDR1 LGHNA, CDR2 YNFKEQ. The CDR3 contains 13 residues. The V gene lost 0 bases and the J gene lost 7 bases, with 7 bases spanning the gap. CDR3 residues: CASSQDGGNEQFF. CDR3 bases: TGTGCCAGCAGCCAAGATGGTGGTAATGAGCAGTTCTTC.

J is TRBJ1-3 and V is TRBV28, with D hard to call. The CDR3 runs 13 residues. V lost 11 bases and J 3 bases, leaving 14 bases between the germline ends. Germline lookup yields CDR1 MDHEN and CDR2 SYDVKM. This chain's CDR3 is CAGAAARGNTIYF. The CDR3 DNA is TGTGCCGGAGCCGCCGCACGTGGAAACACCATATATTTT.